A single sample is the source of the 7 T cell receptor beta chains below, sequenced in a study of OX40 agonist ivuxolimab in advanced cancers. Measured with immunoSEQ multiplex PCR; TCRdb has only the in-frame clones, and not every one. The sample consists of some 100,000 clones, over 75% of them appearing once. The starting material was CD4+ or CD8+ T cells sorted from blood, obtained in a trial of the OX40 agonist ivuxolimab. The receptors come from an adult with an advanced solid tumor such as melanoma, head and neck, liver or kidney cancer.

V and J are TRBV5-5 and TRBJ2-3, with TRBD2 identical over 11 bases. Germline values: CDR1 SGHKS, CDR2 YYEKEE (reference sequence). This CDR3 is built from 15 residues. V trimming: 5 bases; J trimming: 5 bases; junction bases outside the gene matches: 7. CDR3 sequence: CASSDTLAGGDTQYF. CDR3 in DNA: TGTGCCAGCAGTGACACCCTAGCGGGAGGAGATACGCAGTATTTT.

The chain combines TRBV7-8 with TRBJ1-3; D remains ambiguous. The CDR3 loop spans 16 amino acids. V lost 8 bases to trimming and J lost 3 bases, with 20 bases between them. CDR1 is SGHVS, CDR2 FQNEAQ, per germline. CDR3 sequence: CASAPFSGFNGNTIYF. DNA for the CDR3: TGTGCCAGCGCCCCCTTTTCGGGATTTAATGGAAACACCATATATTTT.

V usage is TRBV11-3 and J usage is TRBJ2-5; the D call may be TRBD1 or TRBD2 (5 bases each). Trimming removed 3 bases at V and 8 bases at J, with 19 bases between. Germline CDR1 SGHNT, CDR2 YENEEA. The CDR3 loop spans 15 amino acids. The CDR3 sequence: CASSFGPGPEKTQYF. The CDR3 DNA sequence: TGTGCCAGCAGCTTCGGACCGGGACCGGAAAAAACCCAGTACTTC.

A word on this clone: One end of the junction is discordant with germline, which a read error may explain. Other DNA variants within this sample encode the same CDR3. The chain recombines TRBV27 with TRBJ1-5; 10 bases map to TRBD1. The CDR3 consists of 15 residues. Germline V gives CDR1 MNHEY, CDR2 SMNVEV (reference sequence). CDR3 bases: TGTGCCAGCAGTTACGGGACAGGGGTAGGTCAGCCCCAACATTTT. Protein sequence: CASSYGTGVGQPQHF.

This chain connects TRBV19 to TRBJ1-5; the D gene is possibly TRBD1 (6 bases). The CDR3 is 15 residues long. Germline V gives CDR1 LNHDA, CDR2 SQIVND (reference sequence). V was trimmed by 5 bases and J by 0 bases, leaving 11 bases between them. Here the CDR3 DNA reads TGTGCCAGTAGTTCGCAGGGGAATAGCAATCAGCCCCAGCATTTT. This encodes CASSSQGNSNQPQHF.

This CDR3 reads CASSPGQGLTEAFF. The CDR3 DNA follows: TGCGCCAGCAGCCCTGGACAGGGGCTTACTGAAGCTTTCTTT. This chain uses TRBV5-1 with TRBJ1-1; 9 bases line up with TRBD1. CDR1 and CDR2 from the germline V gene are SGHRS and YFSETQ. J lost 5 bases, V lost 4 bases, and 6 bases had no gene match. CDR3 size: 14 residues.

V and J are TRBV7-2 and TRBJ2-1; 8 bases match TRBD1. This CDR3 region has 14 residues. The germline gives CDR1 SGHTA, CDR2 FQGNSA. V gave up 5 bases and J gave up 9 bases; unmatched junction bases: 9. The CDR3 loop is CASSADRARGEQFF. In DNA form, the CDR3 reads TGTGCCAGCAGCGCGGACAGGGCTAGAGGTGAGCAGTTCTTC.